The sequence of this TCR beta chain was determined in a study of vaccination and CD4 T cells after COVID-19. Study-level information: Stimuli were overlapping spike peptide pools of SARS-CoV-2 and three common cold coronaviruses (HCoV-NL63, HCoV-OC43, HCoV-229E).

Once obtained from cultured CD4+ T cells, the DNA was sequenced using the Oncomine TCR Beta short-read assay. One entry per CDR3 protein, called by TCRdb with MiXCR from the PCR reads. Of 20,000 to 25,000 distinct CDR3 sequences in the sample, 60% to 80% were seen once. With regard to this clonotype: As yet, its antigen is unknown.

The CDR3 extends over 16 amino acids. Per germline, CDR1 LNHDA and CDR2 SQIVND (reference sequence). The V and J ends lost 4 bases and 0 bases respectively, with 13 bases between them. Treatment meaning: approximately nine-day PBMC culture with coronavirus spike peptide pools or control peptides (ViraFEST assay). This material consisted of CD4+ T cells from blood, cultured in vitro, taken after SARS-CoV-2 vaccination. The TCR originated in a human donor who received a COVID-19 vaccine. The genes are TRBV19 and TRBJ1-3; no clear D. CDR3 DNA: TGTGCCAGTAGTACCGGACCGCCAAACTCTGGAAACACCATATATTTT. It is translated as CASSTGPPNSGNTIYF.